This entry describes one T cell receptor (beta chain). The antigen is undetermined. This sample was included in a study of cytomegalovirus exposure and HLA in healthy donors. The PCR contained 60 Vbeta and 13 Jbeta primers. Clones were sequenced by immunoSEQ multiplex PCR, and TCRdb holds only the in-frame ones, with some missing. Of 130,000 to 150,000 clones listed, around 78% are singletons. Each of the donors was a healthy bone marrow donor. Regarding the study as a whole: With later analysis, a missense DCLRE1C variant became linked to TCR beta V- and J-gene trimming.

Germline assignment: CDR1 SGHAT and CDR2 FQNNGV. The CDR3 sequence is 12 residues long. With 5 bases removed from V and 8 bases from J, the gap between germline ends came to 12 bases. This receptor was obtained from a woman younger than 35 in good health and CMV-seronegative. What was sequenced was PBMCs. The rearrangement uses TRBV11-2 and TRBJ1-2; a possible D gene is TRBD1 (5 bases). The DNA for the CDR3 is TGTGCCAGCAGCAACGCAGGGTACGGCTACACCTTC. The encoded protein is CASSNAGYGYTF.